This T cell receptor beta chain was obtained from a study of blood T cell repertoires in COVID-19. At the level of the study: Acute and convalescent COVID-19 specimens originated in the United States, Italy and Spain.

Germline lookup yields CDR1 PRHDT and CDR2 FYEKMQ (reference sequence). V was clipped by 0 bases and J by 6 bases, with 14 bases between them. This CDR3 is 16 amino acids long. The method was immunoSEQ multiplex PCR; TCRdb's version includes in-frame clones alone and lacks a portion of them. The data contain a few hundred thousand clones, over 75% of them singletons. Material for sequencing was peripheral blood. The chain has TRBV13 and TRBJ1-4, with no clear D. This TCR derives from a human donor with COVID-19, enrolled during active disease. The donor label of this sample is uncertain. This chain's CDR3 is CASSLGLGEVDEKLFF. The CDR3 DNA reads as TGTGCCAGCAGCTTAGGCCTGGGAGAGGTAGATGAAAAACTGTTTTTT.